Below are 19 T cell receptor beta chains sequenced from a single sample in a study of cytomegalovirus exposure and HLA in healthy donors. Profiled with immunoSEQ multiplex PCR; TCRdb holds only in-frame clones, not every one. The table lists around 150,000 clones, under 90% of them singletons. Sequencing was performed on PBMCs. The receptors come from a young woman in good health and CMV-seropositive.

This clone was counted a single time. The chain is built from TRBV4-3 and TRBJ2-3; D is perhaps TRBD2 (6 bases). V was clipped by 1 base and J by 7 bases, with 15 bases between them. From germline, CDR1 is LGHNA and CDR2 YSLEER. CDR3 length equals 15 residues. The CDR3 nucleotides read TGCGCCAGCAGCCAAGTCCCGGGACTCCCCAATACGCAGTATTTT. Its protein is CASSQVPGLPNTQYF.

V gene TRBV5-1 combines with J gene TRBJ2-7; D might be TRBD1 (6 bases). This CDR3 has 14 amino acids. Trimming cost V 3 bases and J 5 bases, with 15 bases left between them. CDR1 is SGHRS and CDR2 is YFSETQ in the germline V gene. CDR3 in amino acids: CASSSDRSLDEQYF. The CDR3 bases are TGCGCCAGCAGCTCCGACAGGTCTCTGGACGAGCAGTACTTC.

The V gene is TRBV5-1, the J gene TRBJ2-3; tentatively, D is TRBD1 (6 bases). Germline CDR1 SGHRS, CDR2 YFSETQ. The length of the CDR3 is 17 residues. The ends were cut back, 0 bases at V and 0 bases at J, with 14 bases in the middle. The CDR3 sequence is CASSLAPGRGSTDTQYF. The CDR3 region has the DNA TGCGCCAGCAGCTTGGCCCCAGGTAGGGGGAGCACAGATACGCAGTATTTT.

The chain is built from TRBV10-3 and TRBJ2-7, with 10 bases fitting TRBD2. The V gene end was trimmed by 4 bases and the J gene end by 2 bases; junction bases not matched to a gene: 17. The CDR3 sequence is 19 residues long. Germline-derived CDR1 and CDR2 are ENHRY and SYGVKD. This chain's CDR3 is CAISVRGASGSLEAYEQYF. CDR3 sequence (DNA): TGTGCCATCAGTGTCCGGGGGGCTAGCGGGAGCTTAGAGGCCTACGAGCAGTACTTC.

The rearrangement joins TRBV5-1 to TRBJ2-1; TRBD2 matches at 7 bases. Per the germline V gene, CDR1 is SGHRS and CDR2 is YFSETQ. The CDR3 contains 15 residues. The V segment lost 4 bases and the J segment 1 base; nucleotides outside the gene matches: 5. The CDR3 spells CASSRGDLSYNEQFF. DNA for the CDR3: TGCGCCAGCAGCCGGGGGGATTTGTCCTACAATGAGCAGTTCTTC.

The chain couples TRBV7-2 to TRBJ2-7; 10 bases are shared with TRBD2. Germline lookup yields CDR1 SGHTA and CDR2 FQGNSA. The CDR3 is 16 amino acids. V trimming: 0 bases; J trimming: 0 bases; junction bases outside the gene matches: 2. The DNA of the CDR3 is TGTGCCAGCAGCTTAGCTCCTAGCGGGAGCTCCTACGAGCAGTACTTC. Amino acid sequence: CASSLAPSGSSYEQYF.

The chain couples TRBV5-1 to TRBJ1-1; 9 bases agree with TRBD1. After removal of 4 bases from V and 4 bases from J, the junction contained 8 bases not matched to a gene. CDR1 is SGHRS and CDR2 is YFSETQ in the germline V gene. The CDR3 sequence is 15 residues long. CDR3 loop: CASSLGDRGATEAFF. The DNA of the CDR3 is TGCGCCAGCAGCCTCGGTGACAGGGGGGCCACTGAAGCTTTCTTT.

The CDR3 bases are TGTGCCAGTAGAGGGGCTAATAATCAGCCCCAGCATTTT. Protein product: CASRGANNQPQHF. The chain links TRBV19 to TRBJ1-5; D is possibly TRBD1 (5 bases). The CDR3 has 13 amino acids. Germline V gene lookup returns CDR1 LNHDA and CDR2 SQIVND (reference sequence). V lost 6 bases to trimming and J lost 4 bases, with 10 bases between them.

The CDR3 spells CASSPLDRSTEAFF. Written as DNA, the CDR3 is TGTGCCAGCAGCCCACTGGACAGGAGCACTGAAGCTTTCTTT. V usage is TRBV7-6 and J usage is TRBJ1-1, with 7 bases matching TRBD1. Per germline, CDR1 SGHVS and CDR2 FNYEAQ. CDR3 length: 14 residues. J gave up 4 bases and V 5 bases, and 7 bases lay outside the gene matches.

The rearrangement uses TRBV15 and TRBJ1-3; the D gene is possibly TRBD1 (6 bases). Germline assignment: CDR1 LNHNV and CDR2 YYDKDF (reference sequence). The CDR3 covers 12 residues. Trimming left V 6 bases short and J 4 bases short, with 7 bases between. The CDR3 coding sequence is TGTGCCACCAGACAGGGAGGAAACACCATATATTTT. It codes for CATRQGGNTIYF. Full variable domain (rest looked up from reference TRBV15 and TRBJ1-3): DAMVIQNPRYQVTQFGKPVTLSCSQTLNHNVMYWYQQKSSQAPKLLFHYYDKDFNNEADTPDNFQSRRPNTSFCFLDIRSPGLGDTAMYLCATRQGGNTIYFGEGSWLTVV.

The chain couples TRBV5-6 to TRBJ1-1; D may be TRBD1 (5 bases). Germline CDR1 SGHDT, CDR2 YYEEEE. CDR3 size: 14 residues. V was shortened by 4 bases and J by 7 bases, with 17 bases between the two germline ends. DNA for the CDR3: TGTGCCAGCAGCCCAGATAGGGGTTCGGGTGAAGCTTTCTTT. Translated, it gives CASSPDRGSGEAFF.

The chain employs TRBV4-2 and TRBJ2-7; D gene uncertain. Germline CDR1 LGHNA, CDR2 YNFKEQ. Trimming took 1 base from V and 2 from J, leaving 9 bases between them. The CDR3 spans 14 residues. CDR3 amino acids: CASSQGLQPYEQYF. The CDR3 bases are TGTGCCAGCAGCCAAGGACTCCAACCCTACGAGCAGTACTTC.

The chain joins TRBV29-1 to TRBJ1-4; D uncertain. The CDR3 covers 14 residues. The V and J ends lost 7 bases and 5 bases respectively, with 17 bases between them. Germline V gene lookup returns CDR1 SQVTM and CDR2 ANQGSEA. The CDR3 protein is CSATTNVLNEKLFF. The DNA of the CDR3 is TGCAGCGCAACAACAAACGTCCTGAATGAAAAACTGTTTTTT. Drawing the rest from reference TRBV29-1 and TRBJ1-4, the complete variable domain is SAVISQKPSRDICQRGTSLTIQCQVDSQVTMMFWYRQQPGQSLTLIATANQGSEATYESGFVIDKFPISRPNLTFSTLTVSNMSPEDSSIYLCSATTNVLNEKLFFGSGTQLSVL.

This clone showed up just once. The rearrangement joins TRBV29-1 to TRBJ1-1; D might be TRBD1 (6 bases). Germline V gives CDR1 SQVTM, CDR2 ANQGSEA. The V end was cut by 6 bases, the J end by 3 bases, with 14 bases between. This CDR3 has 13 residues. The CDR3 here is CSVTTGLDTEAFF. The CDR3 DNA reads TGCAGCGTAACCACAGGGCTCGACACTGAAGCTTTCTTT.

This clone was picked up one time. This chain joins TRBV28 and TRBJ2-1; 11 bases align to TRBD2. CDR3 size: 16 residues. After removal of 4 bases from V and 4 bases from J, the junction contained 6 bases not matched to a gene. The germline V gene encodes CDR1 MDHEN and CDR2 SYDVKM. CDR3 region: CASSSTSGGPYNEQFF. The CDR3 DNA sequence: TGTGCCAGCAGTTCAACTAGCGGGGGCCCATACAATGAGCAGTTCTTC.

This chain links TRBV11-2 with TRBJ2-7, with D possibly TRBD2 on 5 matching bases. The V and J ends lost 5 bases and 3 bases respectively, with 14 bases between them. This CDR3 region has 14 residues. Germline CDR1 is SGHAT and CDR2 is FQNNGV. CDR3 coding DNA: TGTGCCAGCAGCCTTCTCGGACGGGGCTACGAGCAGTACTTC. Its protein is CASSLLGRGYEQYF.

This rearrangement joins TRBV5-8 to TRBJ2-7; D may be TRBD1 (6 bases). The V end was cut by 0 bases, the J end by 0 bases, with 10 bases between. The CDR3 totals 15 residues. The germline V gene encodes CDR1 SGHTS and CDR2 YDEGEE. In DNA form, the CDR3 reads TGTGCCAGCAGCTTGGGTGGACAGAACTCCTACGAGCAGTACTTC. Protein sequence: CASSLGGQNSYEQYF.

The chain recombines TRBV15 with TRBJ1-1; no definite D call. CDR3 length: 15 amino acids. The V and J ends lost 7 bases and 8 bases respectively, with 23 bases between them. The germline V gene encodes CDR1 LNHNV and CDR2 YYDKDF (reference sequence). This chain's CDR3 is CATNPTPETRREAFF. The DNA of the CDR3 is TGTGCCACCAATCCCACCCCGGAGACCCGGCGGGAAGCTTTCTTT.

The gene calls are TRBV18 and TRBJ2-7, with 8 bases aligning to TRBD1. Per germline, CDR1 KGHSH and CDR2 LQKENI. CDR3 length: 15 amino acids. The J segment lost 2 bases and the V segment lost 3 bases, leaving 6 bases of the junction unmatched. For the CDR3, the DNA is TGTGCCAGCTCACCGCCCGGACAGGGTGCCTACGAGCAGTACTTC. Residues: CASSPPGQGAYEQYF.